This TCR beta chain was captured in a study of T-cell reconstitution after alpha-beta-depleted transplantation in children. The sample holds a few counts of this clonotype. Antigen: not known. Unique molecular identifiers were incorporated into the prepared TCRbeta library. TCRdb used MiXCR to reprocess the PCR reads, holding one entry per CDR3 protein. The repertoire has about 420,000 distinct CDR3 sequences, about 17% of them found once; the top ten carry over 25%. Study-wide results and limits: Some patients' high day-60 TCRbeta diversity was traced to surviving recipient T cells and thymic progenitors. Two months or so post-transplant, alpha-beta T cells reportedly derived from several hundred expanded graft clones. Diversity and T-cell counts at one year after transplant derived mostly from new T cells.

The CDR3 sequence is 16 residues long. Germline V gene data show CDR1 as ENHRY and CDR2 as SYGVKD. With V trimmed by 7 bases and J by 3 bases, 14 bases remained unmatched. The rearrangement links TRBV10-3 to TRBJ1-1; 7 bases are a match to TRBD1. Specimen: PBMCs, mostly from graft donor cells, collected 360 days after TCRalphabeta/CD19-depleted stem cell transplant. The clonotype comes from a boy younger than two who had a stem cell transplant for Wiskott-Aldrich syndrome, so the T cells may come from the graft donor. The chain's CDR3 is CAINQAKTGRHTEAFF. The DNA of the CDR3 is TGTGCCATCAACCAAGCGAAGACAGGGCGGCACACTGAAGCTTTCTTT.